One and the same sample provided the 15 T cell receptor beta chains below, sequenced in a study of shared clonotypes between healthy human individuals. Using immunoSEQ multiplex PCR, the repertoire was profiled, and TCRdb retains in-frame clones only, with some absent. The sample lists some 450,000 clones, roughly four fifths occurring once. The sequenced material came from PBMCs. The receptors were sampled from a woman in her forties in good health. Some clones in this sample may be carry-over from other donors' samples.

The V gene is TRBV19, the J gene TRBJ2-7; 8 bases are a match to TRBD1. Germline CDR1 and CDR2: LNHDA and SQIVND (reference sequence). CDR3 length: 14 amino acids. Trimming cost V 7 bases and J 5 bases; bases outside gene matches: 10. CDR3 sequence: CASIPGQAPHEQYF. The CDR3 nucleotides read TGTGCCAGTATTCCGGGACAGGCCCCCCACGAGCAGTACTTC.

This rearrangement joins TRBV10-1 to TRBJ2-5; the D is unclear. With 2 bases removed from V and 2 bases from J, the gap between germline ends came to 6 bases. CDR3 length: 13 residues. Germline V lookup: CDR1 WNHNN, CDR2 SYGVQD (reference sequence). The CDR3 sequence is CASSEGGQETQYF. CDR3 nucleotide sequence: TGCGCCAGCAGTGAGGGCGGTCAAGAGACCCAGTACTTC.

A word on this clone: A far larger clone is just one base off, so this is likely a read error. Lacking the conserved final phenylalanine or tryptophan, this CDR3 likely reflects a read error. This sequence joins TRBV6-4 and TRBJ2-4; 8 bases match TRBD2. From germline, CDR1 is MRHNA and CDR2 SNTAGT. There are 13 residues in the CDR3. With V trimmed by 3 bases and J by 5 bases, 0 bases remained unmatched. CDR3 sequence (DNA): TGTGCCAGCAGTGAGACTAGCGAAAACATTCAGTACTCC. Amino acid sequence: CASSETSENIQYS.

This clone has a handful of counts. V gene TRBV20-1 combines with J gene TRBJ2-5; D gene ambiguous. The DNA end is more similar to TRBJ2-7, so the J call may be wrong. This CDR3 has 11 amino acids. Per germline, CDR1 DFQATT and CDR2 SNEGSKA (reference sequence). The CDR3 region is CSARSSYEQYF. Here the CDR3 DNA reads TGCAGTGCTAGGAGCTCCTACGAGCAGTACTTC.

Note on this clone: In this CDR3 the conserved last residue, phenylalanine or tryptophan, is missing, so a read error is likely. This chain connects TRBV14 to TRBJ2-7; D is possibly TRBD1 or TRBD2 (6 bases each). V was cut by 1 base and J by 1 base, with 20 bases left in between. Germline assignment: CDR1 SGHDN and CDR2 FVKESK. The CDR3 has 18 amino acids. CDR3 nucleotide sequence: TGTGCCAGCAGCCAAGGCCGGCAGGGGCTAGCGCCTTCCTACGAGCAGTACCTC. It yields the protein CASSQGRQGLAPSYEQYL.

Here the CDR3 DNA reads TGTGCCAGCAATTCTAGCGGGGACTCCTACGAGCAGTACTTC. Amino acid sequence: CASNSSGDSYEQYF. The chain uses TRBV25-1 and TRBJ2-7; 9 nucleotides align to TRBD2. With 7 bases clipped from V and 0 bases from J, the junction kept 4 bases outside the gene matches. Germline-derived CDR1 and CDR2 are MGHDK and SYGVNS. The CDR3 length is 14 residues.

This clone was detected a few times. Possible read error: a much larger clone is one base away. Lacking the conserved final phenylalanine or tryptophan, this CDR3 likely reflects a read error. This chain connects TRBV28 to TRBJ2-7; 7 bases are shared with TRBD2. The CDR3 length is 17 residues. V trimming: 6 bases; J trimming: 3 bases; junction bases outside the gene matches: 17. Germline-derived CDR1 and CDR2 are MDHEN and SYDVKM. The CDR3 DNA is TGTGCCAGCAGCCAACGGGGACTACTCACGAGGGTCTACGAGCAGTACCTC. Translating gives CASSQRGLLTRVYEQYL.

A few counts support this clone. Since a far larger clone is one base different, this is likely a read error. CDR3 sequence: CVTSRGTGGSTDTQYF. The CDR3 DNA reads TGTGTCACCAGCAGGGGCACAGGGGGCAGCACAGATACGCAGTATTTT. The rearrangement joins TRBV15 to TRBJ2-3; 9 nucleotides line up with TRBD1. CDR3 size: 16 residues. In germline, CDR1 is LNHNV, CDR2 YYDKDF (reference sequence).

Comment on this clone: A far larger clone differs by one base, so this is likely a read error. In nucleotides, the CDR3 is TGTGCCAGCAGCCACAACGTTGGGACAGCCTACGAGCAGTACTTC. It yields the protein CASSHNVGTAYEQYF. This rearrangement joins TRBV4-2 to TRBJ2-5; 7 bases are a match to TRBD1. The J call is in doubt because the DNA end fits TRBJ2-7 better. CDR1 is LGHNA and CDR2 is YNFKEQ in the germline V gene. This CDR3 spans 15 amino acids.

In nucleotides, the CDR3 is TGTGCCAGTAAAACTCCGGGACCACTCCATGAGCAGTACTTC. It encodes CASKTPGPLHEQYF. The chain couples TRBV19 to TRBJ2-7; TRBD1 or TRBD2 may be the D gene (5 bases each). Trimming took 7 bases from V and 7 from J, leaving 20 bases between them. The germline V gene has CDR1 LNHDA and CDR2 SQIVND (reference sequence). This CDR3 has 14 amino acids.

The V gene is TRBV21-1, the J gene TRBJ2-7; no check of the table's D call, TRBD1, against the DNA was made. TRBV21-1 is a recognized pseudogene. The CDR3 sequence is 12 residues long. CDR3 amino acids: CAGPRGGYEQYF. The DNA of the CDR3 is TGTGCGGGCCCGCGAGGGGGATACGAGCAGTACTTC.

With respect to this clone: The same CDR3 can be traced to other DNA sequences in this sample. This chain links TRBV20-1 with TRBJ2-4, with D unresolved. TRBJ2-3 matches the DNA end more closely, so the J call is doubtful. This CDR3 is built from 11 residues. Germline V lookup: CDR1 DFQATT, CDR2 SNEGSKA (reference sequence). The CDR3 here is CSASFKNIQYF. The CDR3 DNA sequence: TGCAGTGCTAGTTTTAAAAACATTCAGTATTTT.

The rearrangement uses TRBV11-2 and TRBJ2-7; 7 nucleotides align to TRBD1. Germline lookup yields CDR1 SGHAT and CDR2 FQNNGV. Trimming took 1 base from V and 4 from J; bases not matched to a gene: 4. This CDR3 is 14 amino acids long. The CDR3 nucleotides read TGTGCCAGCAGCTTAGGGACAGGAATTTACGAGCAGTACTTC. It codes for CASSLGTGIYEQYF.

This chain joins TRBV18 and TRBJ1-3; TRBD1 matches at 9 bases. Germline assignment: CDR1 KGHSH and CDR2 LQKENI. The CDR3 has 15 amino acids. The CDR3 DNA follows: TGTGCTAACTCACCTCCCCGACAGGGGGAAAACACCATATATTTT. Its protein product is CANSPPRQGENTIYF.

This clone was observed once. V gene TRBV7-3 combines with J gene TRBJ2-2; D gene ambiguous. Germline values: CDR1 SGHTA, CDR2 FQGTGA. V lost 2 bases and J 3 bases, leaving 7 bases between the germline ends. This CDR3 comprises 14 residues. The CDR3 bases are TGTGCCAGCAGCTTATACACTGACACCGGGGAGCTGTTTTTT. Its translation: CASSLYTDTGELFF.